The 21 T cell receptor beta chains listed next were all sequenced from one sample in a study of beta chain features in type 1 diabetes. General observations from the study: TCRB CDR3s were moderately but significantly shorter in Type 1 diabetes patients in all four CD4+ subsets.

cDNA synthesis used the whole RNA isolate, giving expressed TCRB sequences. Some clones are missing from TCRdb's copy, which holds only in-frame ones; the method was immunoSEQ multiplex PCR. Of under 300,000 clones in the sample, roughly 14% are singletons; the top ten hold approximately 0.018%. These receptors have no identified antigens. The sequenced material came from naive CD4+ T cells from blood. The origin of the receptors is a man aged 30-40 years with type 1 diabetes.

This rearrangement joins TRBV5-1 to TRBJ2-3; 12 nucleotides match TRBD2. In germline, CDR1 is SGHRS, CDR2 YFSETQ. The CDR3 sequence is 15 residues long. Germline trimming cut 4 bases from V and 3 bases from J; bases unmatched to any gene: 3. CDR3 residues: CASSATSGRTDTQYF. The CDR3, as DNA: TGCGCCAGCAGCGCGACTAGCGGGAGAACAGATACGCAGTATTTT. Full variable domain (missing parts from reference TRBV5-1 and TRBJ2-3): KAGVTQTPRYLIKTRGQQVTLSCSPISGHRSVSWYQQTPGQGLQFLFEYFSETQRNKGNFPGRFSGRQFSNSRSEMNVSTLELGDSALYLCASSATSGRTDTQYFGPGTRLTVL.

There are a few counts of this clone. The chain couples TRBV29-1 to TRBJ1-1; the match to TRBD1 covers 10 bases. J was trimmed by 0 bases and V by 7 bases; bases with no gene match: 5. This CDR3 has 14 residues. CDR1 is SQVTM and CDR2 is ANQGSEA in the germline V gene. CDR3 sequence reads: CSGRQGAMNTEAFF. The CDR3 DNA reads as TGCAGCGGCAGACAGGGGGCCATGAACACTGAAGCTTTCTTT.

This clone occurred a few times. The CDR3 coding sequence is TGTGCCAGTAGTCCAAGACAGGCCTCTGGGGCCAACGTCCTGACTTTC. Protein product: CASSPRQASGANVLTF. The chain recombines TRBV19 with TRBJ2-6; D might be TRBD1 (6 bases). The V and J ends lost 5 bases and 0 bases respectively, with 11 bases between them. Germline loops: CDR1 LNHDA, CDR2 SQIVND (reference sequence). The CDR3 contains 16 residues.

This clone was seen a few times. CDR3 in amino acids: CASSLQGSNEAFF. DNA for the CDR3: TGTGCCAGCAGCTTACAGGGGTCTAATGAAGCTTTCTTT. The chain employs TRBV7-9 and TRBJ1-1, with TRBD1 as a possible D gene (6 bases). CDR3 length: 13 amino acids. The V end lost 2 bases, the J end lost 7 bases, and 11 bases lay between the germline ends. Germline loops: CDR1 SEHNR, CDR2 FQNEAQ (reference sequence).

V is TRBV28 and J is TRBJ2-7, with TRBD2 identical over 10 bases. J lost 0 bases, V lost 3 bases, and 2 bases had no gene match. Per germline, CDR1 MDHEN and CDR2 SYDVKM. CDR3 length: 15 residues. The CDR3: CASSFQRGGSYEQYF. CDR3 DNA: TGTGCCAGCAGTTTCCAGCGGGGGGGCTCCTACGAGCAGTACTTC.

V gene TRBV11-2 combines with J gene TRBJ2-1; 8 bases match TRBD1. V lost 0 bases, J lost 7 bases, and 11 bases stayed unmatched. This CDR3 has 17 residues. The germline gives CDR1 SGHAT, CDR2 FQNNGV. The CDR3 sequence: CASSLDPSRTGRNEQFF. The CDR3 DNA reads TGTGCCAGCAGCTTAGATCCCTCAAGGACAGGGAGAAATGAGCAGTTCTTC.

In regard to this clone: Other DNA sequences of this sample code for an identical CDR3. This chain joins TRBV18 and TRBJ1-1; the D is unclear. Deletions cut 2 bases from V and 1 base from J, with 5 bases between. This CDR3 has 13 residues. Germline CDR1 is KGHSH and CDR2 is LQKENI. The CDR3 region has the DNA TGTGCCAGCTCACCATCGGGGAACACTGAAGCTTTCTTT. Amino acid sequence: CASSPSGNTEAFF.

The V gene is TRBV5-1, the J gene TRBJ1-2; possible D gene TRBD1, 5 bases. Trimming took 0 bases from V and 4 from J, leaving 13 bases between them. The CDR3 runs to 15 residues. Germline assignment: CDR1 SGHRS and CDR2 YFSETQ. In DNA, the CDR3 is TGCGCCAGCAGCTTGGACGGGGGGACGGGCTATGGCTACACCTTC. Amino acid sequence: CASSLDGGTGYGYTF.

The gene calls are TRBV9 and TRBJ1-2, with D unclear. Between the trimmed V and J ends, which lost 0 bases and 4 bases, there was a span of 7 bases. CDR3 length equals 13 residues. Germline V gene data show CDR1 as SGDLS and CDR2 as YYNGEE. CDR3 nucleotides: TGTGCCAGCAGCGTAGGGGAGGCCTATGGCTACACCTTC. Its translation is CASSVGEAYGYTF.

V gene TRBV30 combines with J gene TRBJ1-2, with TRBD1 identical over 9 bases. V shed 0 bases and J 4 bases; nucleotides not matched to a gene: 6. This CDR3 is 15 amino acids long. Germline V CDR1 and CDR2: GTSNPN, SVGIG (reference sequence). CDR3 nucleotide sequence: TGTGCCTGGAGTGTCGGGGGACAGGGATCCTATGGCTACACCTTC. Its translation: CAWSVGGQGSYGYTF. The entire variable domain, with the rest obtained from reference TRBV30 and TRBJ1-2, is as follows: SQTIHQWPATLVQPVGSPLSLECTVEGTSNPNLYWYRQAAGRGLQLLFYSVGIGQISSEVPQNLSASRPQDRQFILSSKKLLLSDSGFYLCAWSVGGQGSYGYTFGSGTRLTVV.

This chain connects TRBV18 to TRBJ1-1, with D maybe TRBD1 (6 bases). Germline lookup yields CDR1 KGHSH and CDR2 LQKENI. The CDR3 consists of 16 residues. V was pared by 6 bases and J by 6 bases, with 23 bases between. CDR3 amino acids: CASSLIFTGLSPEAFF. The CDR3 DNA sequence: TGTGCCAGCTCCCTCATTTTCACAGGGTTGAGCCCTGAAGCTTTCTTT.

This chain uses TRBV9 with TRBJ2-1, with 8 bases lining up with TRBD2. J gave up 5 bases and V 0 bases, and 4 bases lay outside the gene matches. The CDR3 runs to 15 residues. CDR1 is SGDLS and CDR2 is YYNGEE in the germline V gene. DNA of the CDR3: TGTGCCAGCAGCGTAGATCCAGCGGGGGACAATGAGCAGTTCTTC. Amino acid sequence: CASSVDPAGDNEQFF.

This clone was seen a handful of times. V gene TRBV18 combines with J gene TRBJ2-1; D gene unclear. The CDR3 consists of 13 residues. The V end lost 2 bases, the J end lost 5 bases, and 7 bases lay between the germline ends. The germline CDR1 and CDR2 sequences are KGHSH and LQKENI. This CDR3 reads CASSPTANNEQFF. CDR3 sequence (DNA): TGTGCCAGCTCACCAACAGCCAACAATGAGCAGTTCTTC.

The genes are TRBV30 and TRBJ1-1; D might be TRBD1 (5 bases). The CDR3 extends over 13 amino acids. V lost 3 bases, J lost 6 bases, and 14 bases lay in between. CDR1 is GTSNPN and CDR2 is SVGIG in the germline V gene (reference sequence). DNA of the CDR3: TGTGCCTGGAGGGCAGGGAAACGGTCTGAAGCTTTCTTT. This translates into CAWRAGKRSEAFF.

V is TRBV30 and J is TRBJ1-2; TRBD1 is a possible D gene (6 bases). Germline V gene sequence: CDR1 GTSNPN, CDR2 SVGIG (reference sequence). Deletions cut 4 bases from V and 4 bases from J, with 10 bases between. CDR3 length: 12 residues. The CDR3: CAWTVQGYGYTF. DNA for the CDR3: TGTGCCTGGACGGTACAGGGCTATGGCTACACCTTC.

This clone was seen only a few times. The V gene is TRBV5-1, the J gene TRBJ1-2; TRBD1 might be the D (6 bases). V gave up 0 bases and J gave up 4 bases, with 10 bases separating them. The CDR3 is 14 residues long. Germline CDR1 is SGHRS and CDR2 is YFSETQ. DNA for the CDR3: TGCGCCAGCAGCTTGGGGCAGGGGACCTATGGCTACACCTTC. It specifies CASSLGQGTYGYTF.

The CDR3 reads CASSLQGQGQETQYF. DNA for the CDR3: TGTGCCAGCAGCTTACAGGGACAGGGACAAGAGACCCAGTACTTC. The V gene is TRBV7-7, the J gene TRBJ2-5, with 9 bases identical to TRBD1. The germline gives CDR1 SSHAT, CDR2 FNYEAQ (reference sequence). The CDR3 extends over 15 amino acids. After removal of 2 bases from V and 2 bases from J, the junction contained 3 bases not matched to a gene.

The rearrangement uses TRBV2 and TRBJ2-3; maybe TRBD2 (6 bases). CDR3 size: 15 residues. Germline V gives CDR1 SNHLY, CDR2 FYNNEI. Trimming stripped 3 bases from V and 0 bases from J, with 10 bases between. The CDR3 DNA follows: TGTGCCAGCAGTGAGGGGAGGACCAGCACAGATACGCAGTATTTT. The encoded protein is CASSEGRTSTDTQYF.

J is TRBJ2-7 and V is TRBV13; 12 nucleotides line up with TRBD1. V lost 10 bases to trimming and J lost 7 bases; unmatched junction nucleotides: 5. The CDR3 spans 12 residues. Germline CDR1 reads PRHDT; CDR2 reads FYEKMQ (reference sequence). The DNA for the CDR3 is TGTGCCACCCGGGACAGGGGGCATGAGCAGTACTTC. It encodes CATRDRGHEQYF.

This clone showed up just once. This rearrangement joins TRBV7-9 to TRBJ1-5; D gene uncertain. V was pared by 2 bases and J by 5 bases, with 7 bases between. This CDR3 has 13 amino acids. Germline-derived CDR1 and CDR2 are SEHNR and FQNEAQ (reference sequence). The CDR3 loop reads CASSLSVDQPQHF. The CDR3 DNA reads TGTGCCAGCAGCTTAAGCGTGGATCAGCCCCAGCATTTT.

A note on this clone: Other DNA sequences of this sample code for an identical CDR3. DNA of the CDR3: TGCGCCAGCAGCCCTGGGACATCGAACACTGAAGCTTTCTTT. This sequence encodes CASSPGTSNTEAFF. The rearrangement joins TRBV5-1 to TRBJ1-1; D is possibly TRBD1 (6 bases). Germline lookup yields CDR1 SGHRS and CDR2 YFSETQ. Trimming cost V 4 bases and J 1 base, with 11 bases left between them. The CDR3 consists of 14 residues.